What follows are 3 T cell receptor beta chains derived from one specimen sequenced in a study of T cells in Graves' hyperthyroidism and ophthalmopathy. RNA transcripts provided the source from which TCR beta CDR3 regions were amplified. The primer set for the first-round RT-PCR of the TCR CDR3 was HTBI. TCRdb itself ran the multiplex PCR reads through MiXCR, one entry per CDR3 protein. The table has fewer than 650,000 distinct CDR3 sequences, approximately 15% seen once. The material sequenced was blood. Receptors were obtained from a woman in her 30s with Graves' hyperthyroidism that later progressed to Graves' ophthalmopathy.

The chain uses TRBV10-2 and TRBJ2-1; TRBD2 matches at 8 bases. The V and J ends lost 6 bases and 1 base, in that order; junction bases with no gene match: 11. Germline V gene data show CDR1 as WSHSY and CDR2 as SAAADI. The CDR3 sequence is 17 residues long. The CDR3 loop is CASSSLLGLVSYNEQFF. CDR3 in DNA: TGCGCCAGCAGCTCCCTTCTGGGACTAGTGTCCTACAATGAGCAGTTCTTC.

This chain connects TRBV6-1 to TRBJ2-3; TRBD2 matches 10 bases. Germline V gene data show CDR1 as MNHNS and CDR2 as SASEGT. The CDR3 covers 14 residues. J gave up 3 bases and V 7 bases, and 4 bases lay outside the gene matches. The CDR3 reads CASIASGRTDTQYF. Here the CDR3 DNA reads TGTGCCAGCATAGCTAGCGGGAGAACAGATACGCAGTATTTT.

This clonotype was found many times. The V and J genes are TRBV14 and TRBJ2-7; 11 bases are a match to TRBD2. Germline CDR1 and CDR2: SGHDN and FVKESK. The CDR3 sequence is 16 residues long. The V and J ends lost 1 base and 2 bases, in that order; junction bases with no gene match: 4. CDR3 residues: CASSQAGLAAPYEQYF. The DNA for the CDR3 is TGTGCCAGCAGCCAAGCGGGACTAGCGGCCCCCTACGAGCAGTACTTC. Full variable domain (outside the CDR3, taken from reference TRBV14 and TRBJ2-7): EAGVTQFPSHSVIEKGQTVTLRCDPISGHDNLYWYRRVMGKEIKFLLHFVKESKQDESGMPNNRFLAERTGGTYSTLKVQPAELEDSGVYFCASSQAGLAAPYEQYFGPGTRLTVT.